The T cell receptor beta chain under discussion was sequenced for a study of Ad26.COV2.S vaccination and SARS-CoV-2 variants. V shed 7 bases and J shed 3 bases, with 4 bases lying between them. Germline CDR1 SGHAT, CDR2 FQNNGV. The CDR3 extends over 11 amino acids. Only in-frame clones appear in the TCRdb table, and some are missing; sequencing was by immunoSEQ multiplex PCR. The repertoire consists of under 600,000 clones, with approximately 90% occurring once and the leading ten covering approximately 1.7%. Noted treatment: some 20 received Ad26.COV2.S at low or high dose, single or two shots; roughly five received placebo; per-sample allocation not given. Sample collection was performed on day 63 after the first vaccine or placebo injection.

Here the sequenced sample was peripheral blood, taken in a trial of Ad26.COV2.S vaccine versus placebo. V and J are TRBV11-2 and TRBJ2-1; no clear D gene. This TCR came from a person aged 18-60 years who received the Ad26.COV2.S COVID-19 vaccine or a placebo. CDR3 nucleotide sequence: TGTGCCAGCACCGACTACAATGAGCAGTTCTTC. The encoded protein is CASTDYNEQFF. Complete variable domain (other parts from reference TRBV11-2 and TRBJ2-1): EAGVAQSPRYKIIEKRQSVAFWCNPISGHATLYWYQQILGQGPKLLIQFQNNGVVDDSQLPKDRFSAERLKGVDSTLKIQPAKLEDSAVYLCASTDYNEQFFGPGTRLTVL.